Listed below are T cell receptor beta chains from one sample, sequenced in a study of blood T cell repertoires in COVID-19. Sequencing used immunoSEQ multiplex PCR; TCRdb keeps in-frame clones, though not all of them. This table has 250,000 to 350,000 clones, around 90% appearing once. Material: peripheral blood. The receptors originated from a man in his late teens or twenties with active or convalescent COVID-19. CDR3s leave out the opening cysteine and the closing phenylalanine or tryptophan. Each record gives: J gene, V gene, CDR3 length, CDR3 protein.

TRBJ2-3,TRBV19,12,ASKGLAGADTQY
TRBJ2-3,TRBV27,14,ASSTLGAGGADTQY
TRBJ2-7,TRBV5-8,15,ASSQGQGDSWTYEQY
TRBJ2-7,TRBV7-8,14,ASSPPRTGGRYEQY
TRBJ2-3,TRBV7-2,13,ASSFSSGETDTQY
TRBJ1-6,TRBV7-2,14,ASSFSGLSKNSPLH
TRBJ1-6,TRBV11-2,12,ASSHRDRLMPLH
TRBJ1-1,TRBV14,11,ASSQDTTKEAF
TRBJ1-1,TRBV6-2/TRBV6-3,12,ASSWTDRGTEAF
TRBJ1-6,TRBV29-1,11,SVAERSDSPLH
TRBJ2-1,TRBV9,16,ASSVGLAGKSSYNEQF
TRBJ1-1,TRBV15,13,ATSREQGARTEAF
TRBJ2-5,TRBV28,12,ASRRRQVRETQY
TRBJ2-1,TRBV10-3,13,AISDQTSGYNEQF
TRBJ2-1,TRBV3-1/TRBV3-2,12,ASSQRDRGDEQF
TRBJ2-6,TRBV7-7,13,ASSPTGTGANVLT
TRBJ1-5,TRBV7-8,14,ASSLFQGPINQPQH
TRBJ2-1,TRBV18,13,ASSPRLTFGNEQF
TRBJ1-5,TRBV27,13,ASSLSRVGNQPQH
TRBJ1-1,TRBV2,13,ASSDRQLVYTEAF
TRBJ2-3,TRBV9,10,ASSTNTDTQY
TRBJ2-1,TRBV11-2,12,ASSLDGGYNEQF
TRBJ2-7,TRBV9,14,ASSLEGTGPPSEQY
TRBJ2-1,TRBV21-1,16,ASYSGGAVLGSYNEQF
TRBJ2-3,TRBV5-1,14,ASSSWYQGTTDTQY
TRBJ1-1,TRBV29-1,11,SVGLQGVGRAF
TRBJ1-2,TRBV27,10,ASSAQGVGYT
TRBJ2-1,TRBV14,12,ASSQGLGFGREF
TRBJ1-2,TRBV25-1,10,AHWGGSYGYT
TRBJ2-1,TRBV6-5,12,ASSPPGAYNEQF
TRBJ2-5,TRBV18,12,ASSGTTGVETQY
TRBJ1-4,TRBV5-5,9,ASSLGDRTF
TRBJ2-7,TRBV28,12,ASRKGQGTYEQY
TRBJ2-1,TRBV9,10,ASSVDSNEQF
TRBJ2-2,TRBV11-2,14,ASSLEDRKNTGELF
TRBJ2-7,TRBV5-6,12,ASSSGTVIYEQY
TRBJ2-1,TRBV9,15,ASSVDGRGSSYNEQF
TRBJ1-3,TRBV9,15,ASSPRPRQASGNTIY
TRBJ1-5,TRBV6-5,11,ASSLNRGRPQH
TRBJ1-5,TRBV4-1,16,ASSQDWTGAIVVQPQH
TRBJ1-2,TRBV7-9,11,ASTLRVNYGYT
TRBJ1-1,TRBV24-1,11,ATGQHTNTEAF
TRBJ1-1,TRBV6-5,14,ASSYEIYRINTEAF
TRBJ2-6,TRBV9,16,ASSVSAGSSSGANVLT
TRBJ2-2,TRBV7-2,15,ASSPIPGLAGLGELF
TRBJ1-2,TRBV5-1,10,ASSRDRSSLT
TRBJ1-1,TRBV7-9,11,ASSKTGGTEAF
TRBJ1-6,TRBV7-2,12,ASSLGGGHSPLH
TRBJ1-1,TRBV18,14,ASSPESPATNTEAF
TRBJ1-3,TRBV4-3,13,ASSQGARVLDTIY
TRBJ1-2,TRBV4-1,14,ASSQDGGAGNYGYT
TRBJ2-7,TRBV7-9,13,ASSLKSGGPYEQY
TRBJ2-3,TRBV27,13,ASSLWAVSTDTQY
TRBJ2-7,TRBV9,12,ASSSLGQSDEQY
TRBJ2-3,TRBV18,17,ASSGTSGTFRYSTDTQY